This T cell receptor (beta chain) is drawn from a study of T cell changes during pregnancy in multiple sclerosis (dated by TCRdb to 2018 to 2020). Regarding the complete study: Changes in the T cell repertoire over the course of pregnancy were examined in this study in women with multiple sclerosis.

Preparation of the library involved the immunoSEQ multiplex PCR assay. TCRdb took over this immuneACCESS table, retaining in-frame rearrangements with V and J assigned. Such tables are incomplete; in checked studies, under half of the missing clones stem from an unresolved V gene, and the remainder is unexplained. The sample data list 25,000 to 35,000 clones, and roughly nine tenths of these were observed just once. Clones ranked in the top ten supply around 0.4% of the sample. This clone has only a few counts. Its antigen is currently not known. The record has no base qualities; no much larger clone is one base away. The CDR3 measures 14 amino acids from cysteine to phenylalanine. Only CDR3 DNA remains: 42 bases, in frame from the first base. As encoded in the germline V gene, CDR1 is KGHSH while CDR2 is LQKENI. Relative to germline, V is 3 bases shorter and J is 2 bases shorter, with 8 bases between their ends.

This receptor was obtained from a female donor in good health, enrolled as a control in a pregnancy study. The sample consisted of CD4+ T cells from peripheral blood mononuclear cells, taken in the second trimester of pregnancy. The V and J segments used are TRBV18 and TRBJ2-4; no D gene is confidently identified. CDR3 protein: CASSPQETKNIQYF. The sequence in DNA is TGTGCCAGCTCACCGCAGGAAACCAAAAACATTCAGTACTTC. Where the CDR3 stops, the reference TRBV18 and TRBJ2-4 genes take over; the full variable domain is NAGVMQNPRHLVRRRGQEARLRCSPMKGHSHVYWYRQLPEEGLKFMVYLQKENIIDESGMPKERFSAEFPKEGPSILRIQQVVRGDSAAYFCASSPQETKNIQYFGAGTRLSVL.